Below are 5 T cell receptor beta chains sequenced from a single sample in a study of T cells in Graves' hyperthyroidism and ophthalmopathy. Amplification targeted TCR beta CDR3 regions from RNA transcripts. The TCR CDR3 first-round RT-PCR relied on the HTBI primer set. TCRdb re-analysed the multiplex PCR reads in MiXCR, keeping a single row per CDR3 protein. The profile covers 690,000 or so distinct CDR3 sequences, with around 20% appearing a single time and approximately 15% taken by the ten largest. The sample comprised blood. Receptor source: a woman between 50 and 59 years old with Graves' hyperthyroidism that later progressed to Graves' ophthalmopathy.

In the case of this clonotype: This sequence may be a read error, since a much larger clone differs from it by one base. The chain combines TRBV12-3 or TRBV12-4 with TRBJ1-2; D is undetermined. The CDR3 sequence is 15 residues long. Deletions cut 6 bases from V and 0 bases from J, with 14 bases between. The CDR3: CASSRWNTSNYGYTF. CDR3 DNA: TGTGCCAGCAGCCGATGGAACACTTCTAACTATGGCTACACCTTC.

This clonotype was seen more than once but under ten times. The rearrangement uses TRBV6-2 or TRBV6-3 and TRBJ2-3; a possible D gene is TRBD1 (6 bases). CDR1 is MNHEY, CDR2 SVGEGT, per germline. The CDR3 is made up of 14 amino acids. Trimming stripped 0 bases from V and 9 bases from J, with 13 bases between. CDR3 residues: CASSYSADRKTQYF. For the CDR3, the DNA is TGTGCCAGCAGTTACTCGGCGGACAGAAAAACGCAGTATTTT.

This clonotype was counted only a few times. The chain combines TRBV20-1 with TRBJ2-4, with TRBD1 matching 10 bases. V dropped 6 bases and J dropped 1; count of bases not matched to a gene: 6. The CDR3 runs 15 residues. Germline V gives CDR1 DFQATT, CDR2 SNEGSKA (reference sequence). The CDR3 loop reads CSAGQGPGAKNIQYF. In DNA, the CDR3 is TGCAGTGCGGGACAGGGGCCGGGGGCCAAAAACATTCAGTACTTC.

The rearrangement uses TRBV4-1 and TRBJ1-2; 8 bases match TRBD1. The CDR3 is made up of 15 amino acids. The ends lost 2 bases at V and 4 bases at J; junction bases unmatched: 6. Germline lookup yields CDR1 MGHRA and CDR2 YSYEKL. CDR3 DNA sequence: TGCGCCAGCAGCCAAAGGAGGACAGGGCCCTATGGCTACACCTTC. Translating gives CASSQRRTGPYGYTF.

This clonotype has ten or more counts. V usage is TRBV18 and J usage is TRBJ1-5, with D uncertain. The CDR3 is made up of 15 amino acids. CDR1 KGHSH and CDR2 LQKENI come from the germline V gene. The V and J ends lost 3 bases and 7 bases respectively, with 16 bases between them. CDR3 sequence: CASSPSGREDQPQHF. As DNA, the CDR3 is TGTGCCAGCTCACCCTCCGGGAGAGAGGACCAGCCCCAGCATTTT.